This T cell receptor (beta chain) stems from a study of blood T cells in healthy people across ages. Every donor gave 8.5 to 10 milliliters of peripheral blood. Details on this clonotype: No antigen is known for it.

The germline V and J ends were trimmed by 6 bases and 3 bases, with 18 bases remaining between them. This CDR3 comprises 15 residues. Germline V gene lookup returns CDR1 MNHEY and CDR2 SVGEGT. Using a J-beta primer mix together with a sample-barcoded 5' primer, a second PCR was run for 7 to 11 cycles. At least 3 million CDR3-containing paired-end reads were obtained per sample. TCRdb passed the 5' RACE reads through MiXCR, listing each CDR3 protein once. The repertoire holds about 970,000 distinct CDR3 sequences, roughly 51% seen once, with about a fifth in the top ten. Study-wide results and caveats: Correlation between TCR beta diversity and naive T cell percentage was strong.

The source material was blood. This clonotype was sampled from a woman aged 60-75 years in good health. The rearrangement joins TRBV6-2 or TRBV6-3 to TRBJ2-7; weak D call: TRBD1 (6 bases). Written as DNA, the CDR3 is TGTGCCAGCAGCCCATTGGACAGATCGATCTACGAGCAGTACTTC. It specifies CASSPLDRSIYEQYF.